This TCR beta chain comes out of a study of response to subunit inactivated influenza vaccine. From the RT-PCR reads, TCRdb called clonotypes with MiXCR, one entry per CDR3 protein. Here the sample spans just under 550,000 distinct CDR3 sequences, around 25% being singletons. Trimming pared 2 bases from V and 1 base from J, leaving 14 bases between. CDR3 length equals 17 residues. The V gene's germline CDR1 is LGHNA and CDR2 YSLEER. This clonotype turned up a few times. These same data were also listed under a study on T cells expressing NK-cell markers. That source reports: Beta-chain TCR cDNA was generated via 5'RACE template switching with UMIs. Cells sorted as CD3+CD56+NKG2C+, CD3+CD56+NKG2C- and CD3+CD56-NKG2C+ T cells supplied the TCR beta repertoires. Several of the experiments relied on an anti-gamma-delta TCR antibody so that only alpha-beta TCR T cells were sorted. Once again these clonotypes came out on top in the CD3+CD56-NKG2C+ fraction of a few donors. HCMV specificity of expanded NKG2C+ T cell clones remained unclear.

The chain employs TRBV4-3 and TRBJ2-2; D gene unclear. Sample: CD4+ T cells sorted from PBMCs, taken 12 days after vaccination. This receptor was taken from a man in his fifties or sixties who received an inactivated influenza vaccine. Written as DNA, the CDR3 is TGCGCCAGCAGCCAAAGTATGGGCAGCCGGAACACCGGGGAGCTGTTTTTT. It specifies CASSQSMGSRNTGELFF.